This entry features one T cell receptor beta chain sequence. This sample was included in a study of early T cells in non-severe SARS-CoV-2 infection. CDR3 length: 12 residues. The V end lost 3 bases, the J end lost 10 bases, and 11 bases lay between the germline ends. CDR1 is MNHEY and CDR2 is SVGEGT in the germline V gene. TCRdb independently ran MiXCR on the 5' RACE reads; one entry per CDR3 protein. Found here are about 64,000 distinct CDR3 sequences, over 20% of them singletons; the top ten hold more than 15%. The sequenced sample was whole blood, obtained at baseline. The J gene is TRBJ2-3, the V gene TRBV6-2 or TRBV6-3, with D perhaps TRBD2 (6 bases). The sequence came from an adult who was a healthcare worker with PCR-confirmed SARS-CoV-2 infection or an uninfected control (not recorded which). CDR3 DNA sequence: TGTGCCAGCAGTTATGGGACTTTTGCGCAGTATTTT. Translation: CASSYGTFAQYF.